This T cell receptor beta chain was sequenced in a study of blood T cell repertoires in COVID-19. Study summary: COVID-19 samples collected from the United States, Italy and Spain covered acute and convalescent phases.

Trimming shortened V by 9 bases and J by 4 bases, and 12 bases separated the two germline ends. The CDR3 consists of 12 residues. Germline V gene lookup returns CDR1 MDHEN and CDR2 SYDVKM. The study drew participants aged about 18 to 90 years from 24 US areas. Authors' data handling: Reference gene primer amplification gave estimated nucleated cell counts. Measured with immunoSEQ multiplex PCR; TCRdb has only the in-frame clones, and not every one. V, J and clone size reflect that table, while D and trimming were determined from the DNA. Among roughly 220,000 clones listed, almost 90% were seen once. This clone occurred once.

The source is a woman aged 50 to 60 with acute COVID-19. V is TRBV28 and J is TRBJ1-2; no clear D. Material for sequencing was PBMCs or T cells enriched from blood (not recorded which). CDR3 protein: CARYSPGYGYTF. DNA for the CDR3: TGTGCCAGATACTCACCAGGCTATGGCTACACCTTC.